This record concerns one T cell receptor beta chain sequence. A read error may produce the germline difference seen at one junction end. This specimen comes from a study of cytomegalovirus exposure and HLA in healthy donors. Primers: 60 Vbeta forward and 13 Jbeta reverse. Measured with immunoSEQ multiplex PCR; TCRdb has only the in-frame clones, and not every one. The profile covers 120,000 to 150,000 clones, with 88% appearing a single time and roughly 0.5% taken by the ten largest. CDR3 length equals 15 residues. Germline V gives CDR1 MNHEY, CDR2 SMNVEV (reference sequence). This TCR derives from a woman aged 40 to 50 in good health and CMV-seronegative. V gene TRBV27 combines with J gene TRBJ2-7; the match to TRBD1 covers 7 bases. Sequenced sample: PBMCs. CDR3 in amino acids: CASSLTGRGIYGQYF. The CDR3 DNA sequence: TGTGCCAGCAGTTTAACTGGCAGGGGGATTTACGGGCAGTACTTC.